This T cell receptor (beta chain) was sequenced in a study of blood T cell repertoires in COVID-19. Study-level background: There were acute and convalescent COVID-19 samples, and they came from the United States, Italy and Spain. Nucleic acid was either cDNA or gDNA, and it came from T cells, B-cell-depleted T cells, or PBMCs.

Only in-frame clones appear in the TCRdb table, and some are missing; sequencing was by immunoSEQ multiplex PCR. This sample has roughly 230,000 clones, with around 83% found just once. V was clipped by 2 bases and J by 7 bases, with 6 bases between them. Germline CDR1 and CDR2: MGHDK and SYGVNS. CDR3 length equals 13 residues. Enrolled through a virtual design, the participants were between 18 and 89 years of age and came from 24 US areas. The sample holds one count of this clone. Sequencing input: PBMCs or T cells enriched from blood (not recorded which). This clonotype originated in a woman aged 50 to 60 who had been exposed to COVID-19. The J gene is TRBJ1-6, the V gene TRBV25-1; no firm D call. The CDR3 spells CASSELTNSPLHF. Written as DNA, the CDR3 is TGTGCCAGCAGTGAACTCACAAATTCACCCCTCCACTTT.